Below, 17 T cell receptor beta chains from the same sample are listed, as sequenced in a study of T cell responses to AZD1222 COVID-19 vaccine. Generated by immunoSEQ multiplex PCR, the TCRdb table keeps only in-frame clones and is missing some. There are 90,000 to 100,000 clones in the sample; around 89% occur only once, and 7.5% lies in the top ten. Sequenced material: peripheral blood, taken on day 0 of AZD1222 vaccination. These receptors all come from an adult in good health.

CDR3 loop: CASSYGTGIYGYTF. In DNA form, the CDR3 reads TGTGCCAGCAGTTACGGGACAGGGATCTATGGCTACACCTTC. This chain joins TRBV6-5 and TRBJ1-2; TRBD1 agrees at 9 bases. V lost 2 bases, J lost 4 bases, and 2 bases stayed unmatched. This CDR3 has 14 amino acids. Germline CDR1 is MNHEY and CDR2 is SVGAGI.

This chain connects TRBV9 to TRBJ2-1, with D possibly TRBD2 on 6 matching bases. V lost 4 bases, J lost 5 bases, and 16 bases lay in between. Germline V gene sequence: CDR1 SGDLS, CDR2 YYNGEE. CDR3 length equals 15 residues. CDR3 residues: CASSSEGLPDNEQFF. The CDR3 nucleotides read TGTGCCAGCAGCTCCGAGGGACTGCCCGACAATGAGCAGTTCTTC.

The V gene is TRBV12-3 or TRBV12-4, the J gene TRBJ2-7, with TRBD2 identical over 7 bases. Trimming took 6 bases from V and 1 from J; bases not matched to a gene: 3. The CDR3 loop spans 13 amino acids. CDR3 in DNA: TGTGCCAGCAGGACGGGGGGTTCCTACGAGCAGTACTTC. Its translation: CASRTGGSYEQYF.

The rearrangement joins TRBV5-6 to TRBJ2-5; no firm D call. This CDR3 contains 14 residues. V shed 0 bases and J shed 0 bases, with 6 bases lying between them. The germline gives CDR1 SGHDT, CDR2 YYEEEE. The CDR3 bases are TGTGCCAGCAGCTTGGGCGCGTACCAAGAGACCCAGTACTTC. Its translation: CASSLGAYQETQYF.

The gene calls are TRBV4-1 and TRBJ2-1; D not resolved. The germline V and J ends were trimmed by 5 bases and 0 bases, with 14 bases remaining between them. The germline gives CDR1 MGHRA, CDR2 YSYEKL. This CDR3 has 16 amino acids. CDR3 sequence reads: CASSFELSSSYNEQFF. Here the CDR3 DNA reads TGCGCCAGCAGCTTCGAGCTCTCAAGCTCCTACAATGAGCAGTTCTTC.

This clone was seen only a few times. The chain recombines TRBV18 with TRBJ1-6; 10 positions match TRBD1. Germline loops: CDR1 KGHSH, CDR2 LQKENI. Germline trimming cut 1 base from V and 8 bases from J; bases unmatched to any gene: 2. CDR3 length: 15 residues. The CDR3 here is CASSPLGTGDSPLHF. CDR3 nucleotides: TGTGCCAGCTCACCACTTGGGACAGGGGATTCACCCCTCCACTTT.

The rearrangement links TRBV9 to TRBJ2-3; 8 nucleotides match TRBD1. V was clipped by 0 bases and J by 5 bases; unmatched bases: 5. The CDR3 extends over 15 amino acids. CDR1 is SGDLS, CDR2 YYNGEE, per germline. CDR3 sequence (DNA): TGTGCCAGCAGCGTAGGACAGGGGAGAGGAGATACGCAGTATTTT. It translates to CASSVGQGRGDTQYF.

CDR3 sequence reads: CATQVGTGFMSGELFF. The CDR3, as DNA: TGTGCCACCCAAGTCGGGACAGGGTTTATGTCCGGGGAGCTGTTTTTT. V gene TRBV11-2 combines with J gene TRBJ2-2, with 9 bases that match TRBD1. V shed 10 bases and J 6 bases; nucleotides not matched to a gene: 15. The germline CDR1 and CDR2 sequences are SGHAT and FQNNGV. This CDR3 contains 16 residues.

The chain has TRBV28 and TRBJ1-5; possible D gene TRBD1, 5 bases. The V gene's germline CDR1 is MDHEN and CDR2 SYDVKM. The CDR3 totals 15 residues. V gave up 6 bases and J gave up 5 bases, with 17 bases separating them. The CDR3 protein is CASRTGQGNDQPQHF. DNA of the CDR3: TGTGCCAGCAGGACGGGGCAGGGCAATGATCAGCCCCAGCATTTT.

The genes are TRBV6-5 and TRBJ2-7, with 14 bases identical to TRBD2. CDR1 is MNHEY, CDR2 SVGAGI, per germline. This CDR3 spans 15 amino acids. V was clipped by 6 bases and J by 5 bases; unmatched bases: 6. The CDR3 DNA reads TGTGCCAGCAGGCCGGGACTAGCGGGAGACAACGAGCAGTACTTC. As protein: CASRPGLAGDNEQYF.

The CDR3 region is CASSQELGGVSSYNEQFF. CDR3 sequence (DNA): TGCGCCAGCAGCCAAGAGTTAGGCGGCGTTAGCTCCTACAATGAGCAGTTCTTC. The gene calls are TRBV4-1 and TRBJ2-1; D is ambiguous. The V gene's germline CDR1 is MGHRA and CDR2 YSYEKL. CDR3 length: 18 amino acids. Trimming shortened V by 0 bases and J by 0 bases, and 15 bases separated the two germline ends.

The V and J genes are TRBV5-1 and TRBJ1-4; D not certain. V was trimmed by 4 bases and J by 3 bases, leaving 7 bases between them. CDR1 and CDR2 from the germline V gene are SGHRS and YFSETQ. This CDR3 spans 13 amino acids. The CDR3 coding sequence is TGCGCCAGCAGCCCTACGGCTAATGAAAAACTGTTTTTT. This translates into CASSPTANEKLFF.

V is TRBV2 and J is TRBJ2-7, with 8 nucleotides matching TRBD2. This CDR3 has 12 residues. Germline CDR1 reads SNHLY; CDR2 reads FYNNEI. Germline trimming cut 10 bases from V and 2 bases from J; bases unmatched to any gene: 4. The CDR3: CATALAAYEQYF. The CDR3 DNA reads as TGTGCCACGGCACTAGCGGCCTACGAGCAGTACTTC.

The V gene is TRBV4-1, the J gene TRBJ2-2; D may be TRBD1 (5 bases). Germline V gene data show CDR1 as MGHRA and CDR2 as YSYEKL. The V end lost 4 bases, the J end lost 2 bases, and 23 bases lay between the germline ends. The CDR3 totals 19 residues. CDR3 coding DNA: TGCGCCAGCAGCCGAGCTACTGTAAAGGGGTCCGTAAACACCGGGGAGCTGTTTTTT. It yields the protein CASSRATVKGSVNTGELFF.

The chain combines TRBV18 with TRBJ2-3; perhaps D is TRBD1 or TRBD2 (5 bases each). Germline-derived CDR1 and CDR2 are KGHSH and LQKENI. CDR3 size: 14 residues. V lost 0 bases and J 9 bases, leaving 13 bases between the germline ends. The CDR3 here is CASSPPADGGTQYF. The CDR3 bases are TGTGCCAGCTCACCACCGGCGGATGGGGGAACGCAGTATTTT.

This clone was seen a handful of times. The J gene is TRBJ1-5, the V gene TRBV30; TRBD1 might be the D (5 bases). The CDR3 spans 14 residues. Germline values: CDR1 GTSNPN, CDR2 SVGIG (reference sequence). Deletions cut 1 base from V and 1 base from J, with 8 bases between. CDR3: CAWSGGLSNQPQHF. CDR3 DNA: TGTGCCTGGAGTGGGGGGTTGAGCAATCAGCCCCAGCATTTT.

The V gene is TRBV18, the J gene TRBJ1-5, with D unclear. With 2 bases removed from V and 5 bases from J, the gap between germline ends came to 7 bases. The CDR3 contains 13 residues. Germline lookup yields CDR1 KGHSH and CDR2 LQKENI. CDR3: CASSPGQHQPQHF. CDR3 in DNA: TGTGCCAGCTCACCAGGGCAGCATCAGCCCCAGCATTTT.